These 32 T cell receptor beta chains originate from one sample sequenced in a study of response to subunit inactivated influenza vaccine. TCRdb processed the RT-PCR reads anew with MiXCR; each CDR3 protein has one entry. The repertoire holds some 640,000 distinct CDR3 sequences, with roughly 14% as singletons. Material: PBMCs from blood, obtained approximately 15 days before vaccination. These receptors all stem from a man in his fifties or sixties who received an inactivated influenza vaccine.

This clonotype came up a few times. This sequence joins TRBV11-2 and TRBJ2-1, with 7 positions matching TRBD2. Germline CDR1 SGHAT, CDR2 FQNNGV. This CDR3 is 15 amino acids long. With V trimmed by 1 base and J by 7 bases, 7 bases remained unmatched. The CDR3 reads CASSLVPGGANEQFF. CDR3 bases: TGTGCCAGCAGCTTAGTTCCGGGAGGAGCTAATGAGCAGTTCTTC.

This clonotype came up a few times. The CDR3 nucleotides read TGTGCCAGTAAAGCCAGGGGCCGGCCAGATACGCAGTATTTT. Translated: CASKARGRPDTQYF. The chain is built from TRBV19 and TRBJ2-3; D possibly corresponds to TRBD1 (6 bases). This CDR3 has 14 amino acids. V shed 7 bases and J shed 4 bases, with 15 bases lying between them. Germline V gene lookup returns CDR1 LNHDA and CDR2 SQIVND (reference sequence). The variable domain in full, completed from reference TRBV19 and TRBJ2-3, reads DGGITQSPKYLFRKEGQNVTLSCEQNLNHDAMYWYRQDPGQGLRLIYYSQIVNDFQKGDIAEGYSVSREKKESFPLTVTSAQKNPTAFYLCASKARGRPDTQYFGPGTRLTVL.

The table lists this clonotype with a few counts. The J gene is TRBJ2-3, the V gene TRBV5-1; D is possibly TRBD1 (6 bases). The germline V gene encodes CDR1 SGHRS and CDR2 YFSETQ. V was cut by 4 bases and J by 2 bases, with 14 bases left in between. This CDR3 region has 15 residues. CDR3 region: CASSISGTNTDTQYF. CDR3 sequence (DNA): TGCGCCAGCAGCATTTCCGGGACAAACACAGATACGCAGTATTTT.

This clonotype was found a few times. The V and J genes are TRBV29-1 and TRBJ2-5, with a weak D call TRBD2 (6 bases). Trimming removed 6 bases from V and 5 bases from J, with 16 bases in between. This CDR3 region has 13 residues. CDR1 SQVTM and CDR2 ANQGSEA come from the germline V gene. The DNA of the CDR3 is TGCAGCGTGGTGGGACGCGCGGGGGAGACCCAGTACTTC. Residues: CSVVGRAGETQYF.

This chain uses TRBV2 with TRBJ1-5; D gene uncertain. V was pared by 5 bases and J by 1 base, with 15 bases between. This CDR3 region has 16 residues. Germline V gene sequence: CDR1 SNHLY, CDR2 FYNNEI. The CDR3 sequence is CASSQTGKASNQPQHF. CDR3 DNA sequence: TGTGCCAGCAGTCAGACCGGGAAAGCAAGCAATCAGCCCCAGCATTTT.

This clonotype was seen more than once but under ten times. The CDR3 loop is CASSVDALAGYNTGELFF. In DNA, the CDR3 is TGTGCCAGCAGCGTAGACGCCCTAGCGGGGTATAACACCGGGGAGCTGTTTTTT. The chain has TRBV9 and TRBJ2-2; 9 nucleotides agree with TRBD2. Trimming cost V 0 bases and J 2 bases; bases outside gene matches: 8. This CDR3 is built from 18 residues. The V gene's germline CDR1 is SGDLS and CDR2 YYNGEE.

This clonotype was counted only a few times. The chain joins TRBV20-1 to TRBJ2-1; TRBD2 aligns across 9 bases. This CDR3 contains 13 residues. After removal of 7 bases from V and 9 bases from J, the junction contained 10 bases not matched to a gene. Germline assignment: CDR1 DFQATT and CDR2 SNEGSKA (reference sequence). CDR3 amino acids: CSVSSGRFTEQFF. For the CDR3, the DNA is TGCAGTGTATCGAGCGGGAGGTTTACTGAGCAGTTCTTC.

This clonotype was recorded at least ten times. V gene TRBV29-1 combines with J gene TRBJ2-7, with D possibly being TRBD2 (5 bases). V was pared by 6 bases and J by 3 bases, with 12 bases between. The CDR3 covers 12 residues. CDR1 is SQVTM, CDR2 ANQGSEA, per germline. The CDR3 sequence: CSVKTGVYEQYF. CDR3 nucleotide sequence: TGCAGCGTGAAGACCGGGGTCTACGAGCAGTACTTC.

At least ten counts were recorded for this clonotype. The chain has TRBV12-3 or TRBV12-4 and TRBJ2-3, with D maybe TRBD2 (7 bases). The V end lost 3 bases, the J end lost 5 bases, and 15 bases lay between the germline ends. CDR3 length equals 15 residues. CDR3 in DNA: TGTGCCAGCAGTTTTTACCGGGGGGCTGGAGATACGCAGTATTTT. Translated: CASSFYRGAGDTQYF.

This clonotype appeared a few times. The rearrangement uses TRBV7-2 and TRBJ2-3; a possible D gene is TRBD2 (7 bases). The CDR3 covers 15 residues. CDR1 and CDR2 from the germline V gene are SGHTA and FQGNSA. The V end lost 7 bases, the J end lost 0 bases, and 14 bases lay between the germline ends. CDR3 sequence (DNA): TGTGCCAGCAAGATCGGGGGGCCGAGCACAGATACGCAGTATTTT. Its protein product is CASKIGGPSTDTQYF. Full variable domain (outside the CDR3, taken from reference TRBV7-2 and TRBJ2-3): GAGVSQSPSNKVTEKGKDVELRCDPISGHTALYWYRQSLGQGLEFLIYFQGNSAPDKSGLPSDRFSAERTGGSVSTLTIQRTQQEDSAVYLCASKIGGPSTDTQYFGPGTRLTVL.

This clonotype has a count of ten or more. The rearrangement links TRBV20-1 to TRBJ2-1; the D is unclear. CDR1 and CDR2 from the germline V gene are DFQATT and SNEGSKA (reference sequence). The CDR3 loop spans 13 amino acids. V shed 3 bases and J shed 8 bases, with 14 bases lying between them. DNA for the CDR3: TGCAGTGCTAGTCAGACGGTCCAGGATGAGCAGTTCTTC. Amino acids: CSASQTVQDEQFF.

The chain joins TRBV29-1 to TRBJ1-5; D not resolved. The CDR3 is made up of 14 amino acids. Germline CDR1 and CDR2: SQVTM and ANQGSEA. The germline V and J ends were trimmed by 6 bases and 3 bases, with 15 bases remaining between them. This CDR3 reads CSVATGLDNQPQHF. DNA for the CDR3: TGCAGCGTCGCTACCGGGCTTGACAATCAGCCCCAGCATTTT.

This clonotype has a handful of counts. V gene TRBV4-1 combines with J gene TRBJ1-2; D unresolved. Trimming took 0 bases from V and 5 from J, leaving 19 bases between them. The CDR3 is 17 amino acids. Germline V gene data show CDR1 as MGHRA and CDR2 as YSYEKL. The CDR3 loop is CASSQDRLVQARYGYTF. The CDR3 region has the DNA TGCGCCAGCAGCCAAGATCGGCTCGTGCAGGCTCGGTATGGCTACACCTTC.

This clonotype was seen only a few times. The CDR3 DNA sequence: TGTGCCAGCAGGGGGGGACAGGGGAGGCACGAGCAGTACTTC. Protein product: CASRGGQGRHEQYF. The chain carries TRBV6-2 or TRBV6-3 and TRBJ2-7, with 10 bases identical to TRBD1. Germline V gene data show CDR1 as MNHEY and CDR2 as SVGEGT. There are 14 residues in the CDR3. The junction had 7 bases not matched to a gene; V was cut back by 6 bases and J by 5 bases.

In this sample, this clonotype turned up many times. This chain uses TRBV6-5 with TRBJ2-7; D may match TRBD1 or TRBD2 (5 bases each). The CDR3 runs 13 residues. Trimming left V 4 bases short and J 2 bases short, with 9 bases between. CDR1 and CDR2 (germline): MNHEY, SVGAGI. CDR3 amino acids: CASSWGRTYEQYF. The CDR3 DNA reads TGTGCCAGCAGTTGGGGACGGACCTACGAGCAGTACTTC.

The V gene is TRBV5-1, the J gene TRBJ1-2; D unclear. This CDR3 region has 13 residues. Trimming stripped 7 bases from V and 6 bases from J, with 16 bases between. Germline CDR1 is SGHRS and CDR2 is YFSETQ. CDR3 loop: CASGLGATDGYTF. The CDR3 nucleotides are TGCGCCAGCGGATTGGGAGCTACTGATGGCTACACCTTC.

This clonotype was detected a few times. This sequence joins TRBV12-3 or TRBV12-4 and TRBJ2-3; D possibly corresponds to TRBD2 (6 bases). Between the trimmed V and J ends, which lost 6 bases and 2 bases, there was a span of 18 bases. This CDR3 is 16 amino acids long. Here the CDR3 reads CASSPVLVAATDTQYF. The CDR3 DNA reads TGTGCCAGCAGCCCCGTTTTGGTAGCGGCCACAGATACGCAGTATTTT.

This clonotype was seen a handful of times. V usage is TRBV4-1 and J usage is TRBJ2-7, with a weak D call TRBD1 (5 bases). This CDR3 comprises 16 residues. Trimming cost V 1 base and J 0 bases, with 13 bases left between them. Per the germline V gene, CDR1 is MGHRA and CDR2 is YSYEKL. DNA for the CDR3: TGCGCCAGCAGCCAAGCCGGACATCCGAGCTCCTACGAGCAGTACTTC. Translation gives CASSQAGHPSSYEQYF.

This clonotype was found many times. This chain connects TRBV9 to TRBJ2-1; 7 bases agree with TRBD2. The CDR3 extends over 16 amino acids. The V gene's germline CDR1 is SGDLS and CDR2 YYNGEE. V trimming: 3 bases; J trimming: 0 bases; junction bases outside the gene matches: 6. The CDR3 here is CASSAFSGLSYNEQFF. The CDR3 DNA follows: TGTGCCAGCAGCGCATTTAGCGGGCTCTCCTACAATGAGCAGTTCTTC. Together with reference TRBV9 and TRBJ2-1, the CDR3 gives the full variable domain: DSGVTQTPKHLITATGQRVTLRCSPRSGDLSVYWYQQSLDQGLQFLIQYYNGEERAKGNILERFSAQQFPDLHSELNLSSLELGDSALYFCASSAFSGLSYNEQFFGPGTRLTVL.

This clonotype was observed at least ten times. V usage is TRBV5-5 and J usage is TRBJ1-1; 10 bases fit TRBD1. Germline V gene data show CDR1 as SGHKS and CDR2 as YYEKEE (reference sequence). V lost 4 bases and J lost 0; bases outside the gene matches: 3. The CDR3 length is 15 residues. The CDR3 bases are TGTGCCAGCAGCGTGGACAGGGGGGTGAACACTGAAGCTTTCTTT. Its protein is CASSVDRGVNTEAFF.

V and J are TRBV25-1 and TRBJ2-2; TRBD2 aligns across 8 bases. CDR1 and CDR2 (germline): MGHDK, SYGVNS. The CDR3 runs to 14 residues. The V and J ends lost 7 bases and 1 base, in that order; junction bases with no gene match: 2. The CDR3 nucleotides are TGTGCCAGCAATAGCGGGAAGAACACCGGGGAGCTGTTTTTT. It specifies CASNSGKNTGELFF. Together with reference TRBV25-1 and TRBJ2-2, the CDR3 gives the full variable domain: EADIYQTPRYLVIGTGKKITLECSQTMGHDKMYWYQQDPGMELHLIHYSYGVNSTEKGDLSSESTVSRIRTEHFPLTLESARPSHTSQYLCASNSGKNTGELFFGEGSRLTVL.

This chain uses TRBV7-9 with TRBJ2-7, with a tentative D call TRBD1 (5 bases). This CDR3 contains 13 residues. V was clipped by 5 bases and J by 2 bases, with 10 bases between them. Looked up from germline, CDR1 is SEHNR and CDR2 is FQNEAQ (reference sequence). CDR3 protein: CASSARQTYEQYF. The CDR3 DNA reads TGTGCCAGCAGCGCCCGACAGACCTACGAGCAGTACTTC.

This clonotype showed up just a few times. This CDR3 is CASIKGRPPEVNEQFF. CDR3 nucleotide sequence: TGTGCCAGCATAAAGGGCCGACCCCCGGAGGTCAATGAGCAGTTCTTC. J is TRBJ2-1 and V is TRBV6-2 or TRBV6-3, with D perhaps matching TRBD2 (5 bases). The germline gives CDR1 MNHEY, CDR2 SVGEGT. V was pared by 7 bases and J by 6 bases, with 22 bases between. This CDR3 is 16 amino acids long.

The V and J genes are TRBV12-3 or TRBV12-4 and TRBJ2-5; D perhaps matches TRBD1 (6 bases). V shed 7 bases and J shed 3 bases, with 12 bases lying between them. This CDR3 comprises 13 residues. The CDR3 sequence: CASTKTGEETQYF. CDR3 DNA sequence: TGTGCCAGCACCAAGACAGGCGAAGAGACCCAGTACTTC.

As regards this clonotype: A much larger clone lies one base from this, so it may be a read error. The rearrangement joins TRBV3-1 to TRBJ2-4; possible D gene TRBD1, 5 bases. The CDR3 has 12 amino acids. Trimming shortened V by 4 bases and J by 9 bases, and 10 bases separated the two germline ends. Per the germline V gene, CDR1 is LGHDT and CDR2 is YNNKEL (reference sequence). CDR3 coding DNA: TGTGCCAGCAGCCGGGGCTTGGTCATTCAGTACTTC. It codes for CASSRGLVIQYF.

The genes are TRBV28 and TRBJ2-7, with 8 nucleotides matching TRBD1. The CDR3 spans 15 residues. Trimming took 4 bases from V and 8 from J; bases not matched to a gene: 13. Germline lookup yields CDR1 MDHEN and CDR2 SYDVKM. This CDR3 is CASSSSLPTGGKQYF. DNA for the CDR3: TGTGCCAGCAGTTCATCGCTCCCCACAGGGGGGAAGCAGTACTTC.

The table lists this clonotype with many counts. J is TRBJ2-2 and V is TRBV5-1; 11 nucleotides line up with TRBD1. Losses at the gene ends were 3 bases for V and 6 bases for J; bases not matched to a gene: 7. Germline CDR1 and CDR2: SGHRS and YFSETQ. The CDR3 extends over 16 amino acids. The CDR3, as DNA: TGCGCCAGCAGCTCCGGGACAGGGGGATCCGCCGGGGAGCTGTTTTTT. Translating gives CASSSGTGGSAGELFF.

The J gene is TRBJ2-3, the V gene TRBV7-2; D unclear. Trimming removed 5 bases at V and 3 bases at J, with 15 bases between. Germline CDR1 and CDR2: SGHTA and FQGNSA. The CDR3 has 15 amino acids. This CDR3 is CASSRRPYLTDTQYF. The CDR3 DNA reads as TGTGCCAGCAGCCGAAGACCCTATTTGACAGATACGCAGTATTTT.

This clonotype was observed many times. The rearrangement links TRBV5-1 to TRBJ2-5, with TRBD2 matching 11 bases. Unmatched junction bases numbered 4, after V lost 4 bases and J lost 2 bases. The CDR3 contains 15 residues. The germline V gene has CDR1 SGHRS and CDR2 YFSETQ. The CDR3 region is CASSPGLAVQETQYF. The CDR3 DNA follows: TGCGCCAGCAGCCCGGGACTAGCGGTACAAGAGACCCAGTACTTC.

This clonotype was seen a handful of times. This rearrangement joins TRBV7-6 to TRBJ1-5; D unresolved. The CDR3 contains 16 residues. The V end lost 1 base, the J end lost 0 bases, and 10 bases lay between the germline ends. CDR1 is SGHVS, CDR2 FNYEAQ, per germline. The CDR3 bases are TGTGCCAGCAGCTTAGGGCCACCCTATAGCAATCAGCCCCAGCATTTT. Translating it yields CASSLGPPYSNQPQHF.

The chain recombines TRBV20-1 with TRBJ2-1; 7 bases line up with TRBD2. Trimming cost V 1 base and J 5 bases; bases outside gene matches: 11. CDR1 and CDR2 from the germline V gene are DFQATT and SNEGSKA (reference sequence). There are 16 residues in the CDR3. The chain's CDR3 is CSARGPSGRRDNEQFF. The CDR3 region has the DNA TGCAGTGCTAGAGGGCCTAGCGGCCGACGGGACAATGAGCAGTTCTTC.

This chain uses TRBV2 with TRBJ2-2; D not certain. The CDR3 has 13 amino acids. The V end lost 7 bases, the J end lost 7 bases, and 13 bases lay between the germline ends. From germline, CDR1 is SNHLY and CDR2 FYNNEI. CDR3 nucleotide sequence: TGTGCCAGCACCCGGCAGGAGCGCGGGGAGCTGTTTTTT. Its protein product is CASTRQERGELFF.